This T cell receptor beta chain was recorded in a study of blood T cell repertoires in COVID-19. The V and J ends lost 6 bases and 1 base, in that order; junction bases with no gene match: 2. The CDR3 extends over 14 amino acids. The V gene's germline CDR1 is MNHNY and CDR2 SVGAGI (reference sequence). Sequencing was performed with immunoSEQ multiplex PCR; in TCRdb, only in-frame clones are kept and a portion is missing. The table includes 100,000 to 150,000 clones, less than 90% detected once. The rearrangement links TRBV6-6 to TRBJ2-7; the match to TRBD2 covers 11 bases. The sequence was obtained from a woman in her thirties who had recovered from COVID-19. Specimen: peripheral blood. Written as DNA, the CDR3 is TGTGCCAGCAGGACTAGCGGGACTTCCTACGAGCAGTACTTC. Translation: CASRTSGTSYEQYF.